The clone carrying this TCR beta chain showed up many times. The CDR3 loop spans 15 amino acids. V was cut by 4 bases and J by 10 bases, with 18 bases left in between. Germline CDR1 SGDLS, CDR2 YYNGEE. TCR beta CDR3 sequences were amplified from RNA transcripts. The HTBI primer set drove a first-round RT-PCR of the TCR CDR3. TCRdb passed the multiplex PCR reads through MiXCR, listing each CDR3 protein once. The profile shows a few hundred thousand distinct CDR3 sequences, 14% to 15% of them singletons. The data stem from a study of T cells in Graves' hyperthyroidism and ophthalmopathy. Sequencing was done on a sample of blood. The TCR originated in a woman aged 30 to 39 with Graves' hyperthyroidism. The chain uses TRBV9 and TRBJ1-6; D might be TRBD1 (5 bases). The CDR3 DNA sequence: TGTGCCAGCAGCTCTGACAGAGGGTCATGGTCACCCCTCCACTTT. Translated, it gives CASSSDRGSWSPLHF.